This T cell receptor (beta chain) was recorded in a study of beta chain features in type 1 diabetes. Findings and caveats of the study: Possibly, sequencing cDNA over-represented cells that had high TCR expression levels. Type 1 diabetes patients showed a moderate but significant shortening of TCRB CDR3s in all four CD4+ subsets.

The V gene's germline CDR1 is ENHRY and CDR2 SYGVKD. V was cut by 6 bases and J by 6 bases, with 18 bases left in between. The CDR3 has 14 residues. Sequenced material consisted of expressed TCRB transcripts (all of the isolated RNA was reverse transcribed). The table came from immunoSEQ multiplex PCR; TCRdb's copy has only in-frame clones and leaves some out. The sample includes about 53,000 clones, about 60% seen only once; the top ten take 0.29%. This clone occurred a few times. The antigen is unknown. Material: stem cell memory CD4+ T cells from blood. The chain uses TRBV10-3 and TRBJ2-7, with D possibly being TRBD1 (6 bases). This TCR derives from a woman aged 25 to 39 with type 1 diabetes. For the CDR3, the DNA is TGTGCCATCAGCCTCCGGGACATCGAAGGCGAGCAGTACTTC. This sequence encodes CAISLRDIEGEQYF.